This TCR beta chain was retrieved from a study of blood T cells in healthy people across ages. Findings and caveats of the study: Estimates of total diversity, which came from one million sequenced T cells, were considered to be underestimates. Leaving the PBMCs unsorted stopped any conclusive comparison of naive versus antigen-experienced cells.

About this clonotype itself: Its specificity is unknown.

Then a second PCR, running about 7 to 11 cycles, was carried out with a sample-barcoded 5' primer and a J-beta primer mix. One entry per CDR3 protein, called by TCRdb with MiXCR from the 5' RACE reads. The sample includes about 800,000 distinct CDR3 sequences, 55% to 75% of them seen just once. V lost 5 bases and J lost 8; bases outside the gene matches: 8. Per germline, CDR1 SGHTA and CDR2 FQGNSA. The CDR3 consists of 13 residues. What was sequenced was blood. The sequence was collected from a man aged 30 to 45 in good health. V and J are TRBV7-2 and TRBJ1-2; TRBD1 agrees at 7 bases. This chain's CDR3 is CASSSTGERGYTF. For the CDR3, the DNA is TGTGCCAGCAGCAGTACAGGGGAGCGGGGCTACACCTTC.